Given below is one T cell receptor (beta chain) in context. This record comes from a study of T-cell memory formation after mild COVID-19. Study context: TCR clusters showed largely donor specificity.

A single record per CDR3 protein comes from TCRdb applying MiXCR to the 5' RACE reads. Here the sample spans about 210,000 distinct CDR3 sequences, around 25% being singletons. The CDR3 is 14 amino acids. V dropped 4 bases and J dropped 0 bases, with 9 bases sitting between them. Germline-derived CDR1 and CDR2 are LGHDT and YNNKEL (reference sequence). This rearrangement joins TRBV3-1 to TRBJ1-2; no clear D gene. This clonotype originated in an adult woman who had mild COVID-19 (a few samples of this study predate the infection). Cell type and time point are not known. Sequencing input: PBMCs or a T cell subset sorted from them (not recorded which). CDR3 residues: CASSRGYTNYGYTF. CDR3 in DNA: TGTGCCAGCAGCCGGGGATATACTAACTATGGCTACACCTTC.